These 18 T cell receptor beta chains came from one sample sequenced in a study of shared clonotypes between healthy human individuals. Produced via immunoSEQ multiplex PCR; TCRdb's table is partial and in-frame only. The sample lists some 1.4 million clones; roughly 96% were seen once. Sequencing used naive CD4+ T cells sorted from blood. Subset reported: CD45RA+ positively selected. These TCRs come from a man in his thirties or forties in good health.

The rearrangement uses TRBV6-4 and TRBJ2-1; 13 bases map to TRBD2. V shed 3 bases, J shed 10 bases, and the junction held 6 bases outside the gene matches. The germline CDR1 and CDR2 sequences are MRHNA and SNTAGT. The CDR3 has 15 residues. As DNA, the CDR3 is TGTGCCAGCAGTGAAGGACTAGCGGGAGTGTTCGAGCAGTTCTTC. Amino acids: CASSEGLAGVFEQFF.

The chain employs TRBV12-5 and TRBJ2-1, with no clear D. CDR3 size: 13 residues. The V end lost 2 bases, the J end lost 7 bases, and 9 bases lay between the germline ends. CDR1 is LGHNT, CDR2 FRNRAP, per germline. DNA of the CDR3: TGTGCTAGTGGTTTGTCAATGAGAAATGAGCAGTTCTTC. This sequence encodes CASGLSMRNEQFF.

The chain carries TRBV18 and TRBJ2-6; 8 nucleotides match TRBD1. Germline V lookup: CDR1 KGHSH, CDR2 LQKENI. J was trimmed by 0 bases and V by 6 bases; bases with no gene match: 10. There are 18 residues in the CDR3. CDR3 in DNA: TGTGCCAGCTCCCTGATGGACAGGGCGTCCTCTGGGGCCAACGTCCTGACTTTC. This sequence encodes CASSLMDRASSGANVLTF. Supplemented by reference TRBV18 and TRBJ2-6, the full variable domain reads NAGVMQNPRHLVRRRGQEARLRCSPMKGHSHVYWYRQLPEEGLKFMVYLQKENIIDESGMPKERFSAEFPKEGPSILRIQQVVRGDSAAYFCASSLMDRASSGANVLTFGAGSRLTVL.

CDR3 region: CASSLLGTGGYQPQHF. DNA for the CDR3: TGTGCCAGCTCACTACTAGGGACAGGGGGTTATCAGCCCCAGCATTTT. The chain joins TRBV18 to TRBJ1-5, with 11 bases aligning to TRBD1. CDR3 length: 16 residues. The ends lost 4 bases at V and 5 bases at J; junction bases unmatched: 7. Germline loops: CDR1 KGHSH, CDR2 LQKENI. The entire variable domain, with the rest obtained from reference TRBV18 and TRBJ1-5, is as follows: NAGVMQNPRHLVRRRGQEARLRCSPMKGHSHVYWYRQLPEEGLKFMVYLQKENIIDESGMPKERFSAEFPKEGPSILRIQQVVRGDSAAYFCASSLLGTGGYQPQHFGDGTRLSIL.

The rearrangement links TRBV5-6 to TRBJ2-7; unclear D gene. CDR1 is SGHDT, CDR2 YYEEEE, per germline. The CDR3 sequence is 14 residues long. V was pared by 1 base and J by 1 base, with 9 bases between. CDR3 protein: CASSLFYMSYEQYF. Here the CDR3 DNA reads TGTGCCAGCAGCTTGTTCTACATGTCCTACGAGCAGTACTTC.

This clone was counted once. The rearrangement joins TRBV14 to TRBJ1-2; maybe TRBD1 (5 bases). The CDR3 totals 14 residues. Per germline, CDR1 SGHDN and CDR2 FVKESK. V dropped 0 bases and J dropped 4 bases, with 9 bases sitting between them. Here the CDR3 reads CASSQDRTRYGYTF. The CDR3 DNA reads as TGTGCCAGCAGCCAAGACCGGACACGCTATGGCTACACCTTC. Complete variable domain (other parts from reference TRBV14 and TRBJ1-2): EAGVTQFPSHSVIEKGQTVTLRCDPISGHDNLYWYRRVMGKEIKFLLHFVKESKQDESGMPNNRFLAERTGGTYSTLKVQPAELEDSGVYFCASSQDRTRYGYTFGSGTRLTVV.

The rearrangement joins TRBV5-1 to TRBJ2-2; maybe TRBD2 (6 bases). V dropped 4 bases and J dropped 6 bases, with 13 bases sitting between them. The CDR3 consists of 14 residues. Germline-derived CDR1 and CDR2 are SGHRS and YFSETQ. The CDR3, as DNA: TGCGCCAGCAGCCCAACGGGGGTGTCCGGGGAGCTGTTTTTT. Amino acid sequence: CASSPTGVSGELFF.

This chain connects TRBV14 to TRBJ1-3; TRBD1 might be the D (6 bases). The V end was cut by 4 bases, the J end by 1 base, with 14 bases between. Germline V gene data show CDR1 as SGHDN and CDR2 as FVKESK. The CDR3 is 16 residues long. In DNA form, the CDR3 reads TGTGCCAGCAGCCCTCTCCAGGGGAAATCTGGAAACACCATATATTTT. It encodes CASSPLQGKSGNTIYF.

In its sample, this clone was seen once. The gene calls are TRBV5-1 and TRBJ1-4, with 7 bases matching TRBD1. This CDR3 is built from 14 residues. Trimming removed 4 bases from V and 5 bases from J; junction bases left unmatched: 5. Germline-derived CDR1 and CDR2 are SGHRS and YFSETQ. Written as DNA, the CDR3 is TGCGCCAGCAGCCAGGGACAGATGAATGAAAAACTGTTTTTT. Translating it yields CASSQGQMNEKLFF.

CDR3 DNA: TGTGCCACCAGCACGTCCCCCCTACAGGGGGCCATATACAATGAGCAGTTCTTC. It specifies CATSTSPLQGAIYNEQFF. This chain connects TRBV15 to TRBJ2-1; 9 nucleotides line up with TRBD1. The V segment lost 4 bases and the J segment 4 bases; nucleotides outside the gene matches: 14. The CDR3 loop spans 18 amino acids. CDR1 and CDR2 from the germline V gene are LNHNV and YYDKDF (reference sequence).

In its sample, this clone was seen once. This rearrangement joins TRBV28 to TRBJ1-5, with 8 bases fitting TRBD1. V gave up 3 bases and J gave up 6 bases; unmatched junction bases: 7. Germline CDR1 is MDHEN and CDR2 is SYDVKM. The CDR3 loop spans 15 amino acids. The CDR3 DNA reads TGTGCCAGCAGTTTCCACGGACAGGGTGGTCAGCCCCAGCATTTT. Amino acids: CASSFHGQGGQPQHF.

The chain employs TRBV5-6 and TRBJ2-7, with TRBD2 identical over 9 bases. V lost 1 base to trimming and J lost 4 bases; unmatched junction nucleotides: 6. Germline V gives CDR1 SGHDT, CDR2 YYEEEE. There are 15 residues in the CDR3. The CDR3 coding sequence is TGTGCCAGCAGCTTGTTTAGCGGGAGTTGGTACGAGCAGTACTTC. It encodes CASSLFSGSWYEQYF.

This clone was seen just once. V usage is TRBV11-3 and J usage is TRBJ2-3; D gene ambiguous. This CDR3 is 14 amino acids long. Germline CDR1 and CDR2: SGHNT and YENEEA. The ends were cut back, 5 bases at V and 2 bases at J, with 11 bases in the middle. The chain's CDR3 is CASSLRGNTDTQYF. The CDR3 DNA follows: TGTGCCAGCAGCCTCCGTGGTAACACAGATACGCAGTATTTT. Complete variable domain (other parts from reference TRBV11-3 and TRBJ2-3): EAGVVQSPRYKIIEKKQPVAFWCNPISGHNTLYWYLQNLGQGPELLIRYENEEAVDDSQLPKDRFSAERLKGVDSTLKIQPAELGDSAVYLCASSLRGNTDTQYFGPGTRLTVL.

As DNA, the CDR3 is TGTGCCAGTAGTATTGTTCAGGGGGGTTCCTACGAGCAGTACTTC. It codes for CASSIVQGGSYEQYF. V gene TRBV19 combines with J gene TRBJ2-7; D possibly corresponds to TRBD1 (7 bases). V dropped 3 bases and J dropped 1 base, with 13 bases sitting between them. CDR1 and CDR2 from the germline V gene are LNHDA and SQIVND (reference sequence). The CDR3 sequence is 15 residues long.

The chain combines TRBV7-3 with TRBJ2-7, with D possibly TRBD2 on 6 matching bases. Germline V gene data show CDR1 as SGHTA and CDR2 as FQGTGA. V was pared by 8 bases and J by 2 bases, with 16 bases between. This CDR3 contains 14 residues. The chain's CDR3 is CASGVGGPPYEQYF. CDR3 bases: TGTGCCAGCGGAGTGGGAGGTCCCCCCTACGAGCAGTACTTC.

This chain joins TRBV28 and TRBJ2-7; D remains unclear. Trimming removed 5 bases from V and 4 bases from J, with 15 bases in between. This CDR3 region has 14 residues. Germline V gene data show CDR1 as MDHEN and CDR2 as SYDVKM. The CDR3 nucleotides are TGTGCCAGCAGTCCACCGTACAGCCCTTACGAGCAGTACTTC. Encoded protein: CASSPPYSPYEQYF.

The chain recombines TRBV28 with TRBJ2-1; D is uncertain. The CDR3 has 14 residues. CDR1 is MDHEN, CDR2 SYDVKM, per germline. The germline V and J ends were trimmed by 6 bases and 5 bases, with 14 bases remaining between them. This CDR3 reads CASRNTAGDNEQFF. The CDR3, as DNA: TGTGCCAGCAGGAATACCGCCGGAGACAATGAGCAGTTCTTC.

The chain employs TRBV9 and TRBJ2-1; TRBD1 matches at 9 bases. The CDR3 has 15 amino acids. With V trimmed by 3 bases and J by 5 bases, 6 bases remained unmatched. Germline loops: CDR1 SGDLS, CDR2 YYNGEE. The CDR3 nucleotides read TGTGCCAGCAGCGCGACAGGGGGAGGGAACAATGAGCAGTTCTTC. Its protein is CASSATGGGNNEQFF.